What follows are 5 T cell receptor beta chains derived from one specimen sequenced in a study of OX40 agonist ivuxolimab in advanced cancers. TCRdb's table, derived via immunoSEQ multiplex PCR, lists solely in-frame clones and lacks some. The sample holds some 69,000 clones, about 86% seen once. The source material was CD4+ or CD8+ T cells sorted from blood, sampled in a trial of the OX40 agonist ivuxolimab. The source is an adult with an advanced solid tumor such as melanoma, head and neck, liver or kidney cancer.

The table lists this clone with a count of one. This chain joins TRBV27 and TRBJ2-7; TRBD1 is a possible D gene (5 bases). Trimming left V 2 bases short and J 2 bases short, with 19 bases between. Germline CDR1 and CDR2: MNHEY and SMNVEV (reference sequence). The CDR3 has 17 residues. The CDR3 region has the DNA TGTGCCAGCAGTTTACCACCTGACAGATCCATAACCTACGAGCAGTACTTC. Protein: CASSLPPDRSITYEQYF.

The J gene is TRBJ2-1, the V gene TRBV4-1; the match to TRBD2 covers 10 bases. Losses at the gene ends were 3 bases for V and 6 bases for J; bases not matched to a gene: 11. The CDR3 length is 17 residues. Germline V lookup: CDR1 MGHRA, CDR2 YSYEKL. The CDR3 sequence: CASSHPSGRGLSNEQFF. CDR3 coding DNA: TGCGCCAGCAGCCACCCAAGCGGGAGGGGTTTAAGCAATGAGCAGTTCTTC.

The CDR3 sequence: CASSLRQGRLENIQYF. In DNA, the CDR3 is TGTGCCAGTAGCCTCCGACAGGGGAGATTGGAAAACATTCAGTACTTC. V and J are TRBV19 and TRBJ2-4, with 8 bases matching TRBD1. V gave up 6 bases and J gave up 5 bases; unmatched junction bases: 12. CDR3 size: 16 residues. Germline V CDR1 and CDR2: LNHDA, SQIVND (reference sequence).

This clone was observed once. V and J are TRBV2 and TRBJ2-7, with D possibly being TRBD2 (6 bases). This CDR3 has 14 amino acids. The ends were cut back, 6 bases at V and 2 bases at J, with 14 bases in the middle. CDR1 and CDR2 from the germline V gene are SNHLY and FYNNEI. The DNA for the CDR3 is TGTGCCAGCAGCCTCAGGGACTTCACCTACGAGCAGTACTTC. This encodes CASSLRDFTYEQYF.

The CDR3 protein is CASSKSGTGELFF. The CDR3 region has the DNA TGTGCCAGCAGCAAGTCGGGCACCGGGGAGCTGTTTTTT. The gene calls are TRBV5-6 and TRBJ2-2; D is unclear. There are 13 residues in the CDR3. Germline V gene data show CDR1 as SGHDT and CDR2 as YYEEEE. Trimming removed 4 bases from V and 4 bases from J, with 8 bases in between.